This TCR beta chain was obtained from a study of T cell repertoires in cytomegalovirus infection. CDR1 is SQVTM, CDR2 ANQGSEA, per germline. Trimming removed 4 bases from V and 4 bases from J, with 11 bases in between. This CDR3 spans 13 amino acids. The table lists this clonotype with a few counts. The antigen is not known. One entry per CDR3 protein results from TCRdb running MiXCR on the reads. The data contain more than 150,000 distinct CDR3 sequences, 15% to 20% of them seen just once; the ten biggest clones take up around 3.1%. Whole-study results and caveats: Within the response measured ex vivo, HLA-C-restricted CMV-specific TCR beta clonotypes were dominant.

The specimen was PBMCs. The rearrangement uses TRBV29-1 and TRBJ1-5, with a possible D match to TRBD1 (5 bases). The receptor was derived from a human donor in good health (CMV status not recorded). Some clones in this sample may be carry-over from other donors' samples. The CDR3 nucleotides are TGCAGCGTTGCAGCGGACACTAATCAGCCCCAGCATTTT. It specifies CSVAADTNQPQHF.